These 11 T cell receptor beta chains were sequenced from one sample in a study of blood T cell repertoires in COVID-19. This table comes from immunoSEQ multiplex PCR, and its TCRdb copy is limited to in-frame clones, with some not included. The data contain approximately 210,000 clones, roughly 80% of them singletons. The source material was peripheral blood. The receptors shown here come from a human donor in a cohort sampled during active COVID-19.

V is TRBV6-6 and J is TRBJ2-7, with D possibly matching TRBD2 (6 bases). Looked up from germline, CDR1 is MNHNY and CDR2 is SVGAGI (reference sequence). This CDR3 spans 12 amino acids. Trimming left V 4 bases short and J 3 bases short, with 7 bases between. CDR3 protein: CASSWGGYEQYF. The CDR3 DNA follows: TGTGCCAGCAGTTGGGGAGGCTACGAGCAGTACTTC.

This sequence joins TRBV2 and TRBJ1-2; TRBD1 matches 12 bases. V was clipped by 7 bases and J by 7 bases; unmatched bases: 7. The CDR3 is 14 residues long. CDR1 SNHLY and CDR2 FYNNEI come from the germline V gene. This CDR3 is CASKMGQGASGYTF. The CDR3 DNA sequence: TGTGCCAGCAAAATGGGACAGGGGGCATCTGGCTACACCTTC. Based on the CDR3 plus reference TRBV2 and TRBJ1-2, the full variable domain is EPEVTQTPSHQVTQMGQEVILRCVPISNHLYFYWYRQILGQKVEFLVSFYNNEISEKSEIFDDQFSVERPDGSNFTLKIRSTKLEDSAMYFCASKMGQGASGYTFGSGTRLTVV.

The chain is built from TRBV5-1 and TRBJ2-1, with TRBD2 matching 11 bases. CDR3 length equals 17 residues. J gave up 2 bases and V 2 bases, and 6 bases lay outside the gene matches. Germline CDR1 is SGHRS and CDR2 is YFSETQ. The CDR3 DNA sequence: TGCGCCAGCAGCTTCGTCCCACTAGCGGGAGCCTACAATGAGCAGTTCTTC. It specifies CASSFVPLAGAYNEQFF.

This rearrangement joins TRBV5-1 to TRBJ1-6, with D possibly matching TRBD1 (5 bases). Trimming pared 4 bases from V and 4 bases from J, leaving 15 bases between. The CDR3 has 16 residues. Germline V lookup: CDR1 SGHRS, CDR2 YFSETQ. CDR3 amino acids: CASSRDLRGYNSPLHF. CDR3 nucleotides: TGCGCCAGCAGCAGGGACTTACGAGGGTATAATTCACCCCTCCACTTT.

In its sample, this clone was seen once. J is TRBJ1-1 and V is TRBV6-6; 11 nucleotides line up with TRBD1. CDR3 length: 13 amino acids. J gave up 7 bases and V 2 bases, and 0 bases lay outside the gene matches. The germline gives CDR1 MNHNY, CDR2 SVGAGI (reference sequence). Here the CDR3 DNA reads TGTGCCAGCAGTTACGGGACAGGGGGTGAAGCTTTCTTT. Protein product: CASSYGTGGEAFF.

This chain's CDR3 is CASSLSGSGEQYF. Here the CDR3 DNA reads TGTGCCAGCAGCCTCAGCGGGAGCGGCGAGCAGTACTTC. The chain recombines TRBV7-3 with TRBJ2-7; 8 bases match TRBD2. The germline V gene has CDR1 SGHTA and CDR2 FQGTGA. This CDR3 spans 13 amino acids. Losses at the gene ends were 5 bases for V and 6 bases for J; bases not matched to a gene: 6.

CDR3 residues: CASSVGIPGTIYF. Written as DNA, the CDR3 is TGTGCCAGCAGCGTAGGAATCCCGGGGACCATATATTTT. The rearrangement joins TRBV9 to TRBJ1-3; D is unclear. This CDR3 spans 13 amino acids. CDR1 and CDR2 (germline): SGDLS, YYNGEE. The V end was cut by 0 bases, the J end by 10 bases, with 11 bases between. The variable domain in full, with the rest retrieved from reference TRBV9 and TRBJ1-3, is DSGVTQTPKHLITATGQRVTLRCSPRSGDLSVYWYQQSLDQGLQFLIQYYNGEERAKGNILERFSAQQFPDLHSELNLSSLELGDSALYFCASSVGIPGTIYFGEGSWLTVV.

This chain joins TRBV19 and TRBJ2-3; no clear D. V was clipped by 3 bases and J by 0 bases, with 10 bases between them. The CDR3 loop spans 15 amino acids. Germline CDR1 and CDR2: LNHDA and SQIVND (reference sequence). The chain's CDR3 is CASSMASSSTDTQYF. For the CDR3, the DNA is TGTGCCAGTAGTATGGCCAGTTCTAGCACAGATACGCAGTATTTT.

Concerning this clone: Other DNA sequences in the same sample also yield this CDR3. The J gene is TRBJ2-1, the V gene TRBV5-1, with 12 bases aligning to TRBD2. This CDR3 has 13 residues. Trimming cost V 2 bases and J 9 bases; bases outside gene matches: 0. Germline V gives CDR1 SGHRS, CDR2 YFSETQ. For the CDR3, the DNA is TGCGCCAGCAGCTTACTAGCGGGAGGTGAGCAGTTCTTC. Encoded protein: CASSLLAGGEQFF.

The chain carries TRBV25-1 and TRBJ1-5, with D possibly being TRBD1 (6 bases). CDR3 size: 14 residues. The germline V gene has CDR1 MGHDK and CDR2 SYGVNS. Deletions cut 4 bases from V and 7 bases from J, with 14 bases between. The CDR3 DNA reads as TGTGCCAGCAGTGCGTTCTCAGGGGCCCAGCCCCAGCATTTT. Its translation is CASSAFSGAQPQHF.

The V call is TRBV30, the J call TRBJ2-7; D is unresolved. CDR3 size: 14 residues. V lost 0 bases and J 0 bases, leaving 9 bases between the germline ends. Germline-derived CDR1 and CDR2 are GTSNPN and SVGIG (reference sequence). The DNA for the CDR3 is TGTGCCTGGAGTGTAGGAGTCAACTCCTACGAGCAGTACTTC. Translated, it gives CAWSVGVNSYEQYF.